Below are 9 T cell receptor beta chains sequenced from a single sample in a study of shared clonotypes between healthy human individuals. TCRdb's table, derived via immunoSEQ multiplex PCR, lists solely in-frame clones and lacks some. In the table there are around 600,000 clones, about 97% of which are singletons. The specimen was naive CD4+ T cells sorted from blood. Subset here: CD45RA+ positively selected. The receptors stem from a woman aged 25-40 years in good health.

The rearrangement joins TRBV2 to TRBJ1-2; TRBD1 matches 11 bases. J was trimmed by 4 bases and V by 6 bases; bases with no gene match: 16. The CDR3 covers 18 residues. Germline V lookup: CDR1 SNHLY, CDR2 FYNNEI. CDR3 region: CASRSRPGQGVIGYGYTF. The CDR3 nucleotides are TGTGCCAGCAGATCCCGACCGGGACAGGGGGTTATCGGCTATGGCTACACCTTC. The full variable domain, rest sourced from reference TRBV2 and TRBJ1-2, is EPEVTQTPSHQVTQMGQEVILRCVPISNHLYFYWYRQILGQKVEFLVSFYNNEISEKSEIFDDQFSVERPDGSNFTLKIRSTKLEDSAMYFCASRSRPGQGVIGYGYTFGSGTRLTVV.

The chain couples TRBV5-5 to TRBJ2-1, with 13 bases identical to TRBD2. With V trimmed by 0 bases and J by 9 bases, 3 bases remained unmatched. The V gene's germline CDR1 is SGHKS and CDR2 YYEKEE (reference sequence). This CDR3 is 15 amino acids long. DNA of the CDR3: TGTGCCAGCAGCTTGGGACTAGCGGGAGGTTTTGAGCAGTTCTTC. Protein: CASSLGLAGGFEQFF.

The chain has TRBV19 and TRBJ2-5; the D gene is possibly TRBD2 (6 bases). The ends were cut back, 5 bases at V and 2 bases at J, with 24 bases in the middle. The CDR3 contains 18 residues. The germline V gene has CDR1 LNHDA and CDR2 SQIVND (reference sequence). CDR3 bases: TGTGCCAGTAGTCCTTCCCTGGGGACTGACTACTTACAAGAGACCCAGTACTTC. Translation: CASSPSLGTDYLQETQYF.

The CDR3 loop reads CAWPTSGKKTQYF. DNA for the CDR3: TGTGCCTGGCCAACTAGCGGGAAGAAGACCCAGTACTTC. The V call is TRBV30, the J call TRBJ2-5, with 10 bases lining up with TRBD2. This CDR3 has 13 residues. Germline V gene sequence: CDR1 GTSNPN, CDR2 SVGIG (reference sequence). Trimming cost V 5 bases and J 6 bases; bases outside gene matches: 6.

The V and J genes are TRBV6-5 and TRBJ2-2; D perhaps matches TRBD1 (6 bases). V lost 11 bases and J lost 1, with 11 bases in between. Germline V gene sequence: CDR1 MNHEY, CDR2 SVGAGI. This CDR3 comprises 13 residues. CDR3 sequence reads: CAGGQMNTGELFF. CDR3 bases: TGTGCCGGCGGACAGATGAACACCGGGGAGCTGTTTTTT.

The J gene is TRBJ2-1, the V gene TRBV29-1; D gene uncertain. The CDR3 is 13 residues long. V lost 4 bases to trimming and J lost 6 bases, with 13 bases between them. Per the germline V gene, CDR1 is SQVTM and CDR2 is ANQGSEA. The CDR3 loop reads CSVGPNHRNEQFF. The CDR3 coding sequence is TGCAGCGTTGGCCCTAATCACCGCAATGAGCAGTTCTTC.

The CDR3 is CASSSGTFPETQYF. DNA of the CDR3: TGTGCCAGCAGTTCTGGGACATTCCCAGAGACCCAGTACTTC. The chain has TRBV28 and TRBJ2-5, with D perhaps matching TRBD1 (6 bases). Trimming removed 4 bases at V and 4 bases at J, with 13 bases between. The CDR3 contains 14 residues. The germline gives CDR1 MDHEN, CDR2 SYDVKM.

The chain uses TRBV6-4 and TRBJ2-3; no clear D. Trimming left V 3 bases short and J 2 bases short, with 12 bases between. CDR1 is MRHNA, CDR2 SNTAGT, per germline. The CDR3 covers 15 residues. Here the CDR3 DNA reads TGTGCCAGCAGTGAATTCGGCAGATACACAGATACGCAGTATTTT. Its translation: CASSEFGRYTDTQYF.

The CDR3: CATSRDGRGSYNEQFF. The CDR3 DNA is TGTGCCACCAGCAGAGATGGCCGCGGGAGCTACAATGAGCAGTTCTTC. The gene calls are TRBV15 and TRBJ2-1; 7 bases agree with TRBD2. Germline CDR1 LNHNV, CDR2 YYDKDF (reference sequence). V lost 0 bases to trimming and J lost 3 bases; unmatched junction nucleotides: 5. The CDR3 totals 16 residues.